Given below is one T cell receptor (beta chain) in context. Its cognate antigen is unknown. V lost 8 bases and J 0 bases, leaving 11 bases between the germline ends. CDR1 and CDR2 (germline): MNHNS, SASEGT. The CDR3 spans 13 residues. Sorted subsets were amplified in replicate PCRs using about 210 ng DNA, about 30,000 T cell genomes. The authors' processing: Filtering of immunoSEQ junctional sequences could not match full-length read filtering. TCRdb's table, derived via immunoSEQ multiplex PCR, lists solely in-frame clones and lacks some. V and J calls and clone size follow that table, whereas D and trimming were derived from the DNA. The table records fewer than 2.5 million clones, approximately 93% of them present only once. This sample is drawn from a study of shared clonotypes between healthy human individuals. The study's findings and limits: Estimated richness was generally greater in naive than memory subsets. In the sorted subsets, rarefaction showed sequencing was incomplete despite large depth.

This clonotype originated in a man aged 18-30 years in good health. Some clones in this sample may be carry-over from other donors' samples. V is TRBV6-1 and J is TRBJ2-7, with unresolved D. Material: naive CD4+ T cells from PBMCs. Stated subset: CD45RA+ positively selected. The CDR3 coding sequence is TGTGCCAGCTTCTCCCTAAGCTCCTACGAGCAGTACTTC. Protein sequence: CASFSLSSYEQYF.